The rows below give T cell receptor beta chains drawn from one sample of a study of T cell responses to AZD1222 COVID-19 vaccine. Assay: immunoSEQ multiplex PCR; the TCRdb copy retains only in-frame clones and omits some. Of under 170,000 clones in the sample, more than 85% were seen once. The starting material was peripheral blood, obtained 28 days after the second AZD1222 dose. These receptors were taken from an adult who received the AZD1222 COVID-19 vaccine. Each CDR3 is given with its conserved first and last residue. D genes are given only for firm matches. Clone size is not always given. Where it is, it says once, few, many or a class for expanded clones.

CDR3 DNA: TGTGCCAGCAGTGAGCGGCGGGGGAGCTCCTACAATGAGCAGTTCTTC
CDR3 protein: CASSERRGSSYNEQFF
V gene: TRBV2
D gene: TRBD2
clone size: -
J gene: TRBJ2-1

CDR3 DNA: TGCAGCGTGGGGGATAACTATGGCTACACCTTC
CDR3 protein: CSVGDNYGYTF
V gene: TRBV29-1
D gene: -
clone size: -
J gene: TRBJ1-2

CDR3 DNA: TGTGCCAGCAGCCGGCAGGGGGCTAACGCGTACACTGAAGCTTTCTTT
CDR3 protein: CASSRQGANAYTEAFF
V gene: TRBV3-1/TRBV3-2
D gene: TRBD1
clone size: -
J gene: TRBJ1-1

CDR3 DNA: TGTGCCAGCAGTTATTGGGACAGGCCGAACTATGGCTACACCTTC
CDR3 protein: CASSYWDRPNYGYTF
V gene: TRBV6-2/TRBV6-3
D gene: TRBD1
clone size: medium-sized
J gene: TRBJ1-2

CDR3 DNA: TGTGCCAGCAGCCCTAATCCCCTAGCGGGAGGTGGGCAGTTCTTC
CDR3 protein: CASSPNPLAGGGQFF
V gene: TRBV5-4
D gene: TRBD2
clone size: -
J gene: TRBJ2-1

CDR3 DNA: TGTGCCATCAGTCCTAGCACCCGGGACAGGGTATACAATGAGCAGTTCTTC
CDR3 protein: CAISPSTRDRVYNEQFF
V gene: TRBV10-3
D gene: TRBD1
clone size: -
J gene: TRBJ2-1

CDR3 DNA: TGTGCCAGCAGCTTAGGTCGTAGAACAGTCGAATTC
CDR3 protein: CASSLGRRTVEF
V gene: TRBV7-2
D gene: -
clone size: once
J gene: TRBJ1-2

CDR3 DNA: TGCGCCAGCAGCTTGGGGACCCAGGGGTCTAATGAAAAACTGTTTTTT
CDR3 protein: CASSLGTQGSNEKLFF
V gene: TRBV5-1
D gene: -
clone size: -
J gene: TRBJ1-4

CDR3 DNA: TGTGCCAGCAGTTCGCCCGGGTCAAGCTCTGGAAACACCATATATTTT
CDR3 protein: CASSSPGSSSGNTIYF
V gene: TRBV6-6
D gene: -
clone size: -
J gene: TRBJ1-3

CDR3 DNA: TGTGCCAGCAGCCCTTATTACAGGGGGCTCTATGGCTACACCTTC
CDR3 protein: CASSPYYRGLYGYTF
V gene: TRBV14
D gene: TRBD1
clone size: -
J gene: TRBJ1-2

CDR3 DNA: TGTGCCAGCTCAGCGTCCGGGACAGGTGGACAGCCCCAGCATTTT
CDR3 protein: CASSASGTGGQPQHF
V gene: TRBV18
D gene: TRBD1
clone size: -
J gene: TRBJ1-5

CDR3 DNA: TGTGCCAGCAGCTTAGGACTAGCGGGAGGGCCAAGGGGCTACAATGAGCAGTTCTTC
CDR3 protein: CASSLGLAGGPRGYNEQFF
V gene: TRBV7-9
D gene: TRBD2
clone size: -
J gene: TRBJ2-1

CDR3 DNA: TGTGCCAGCAGCCAAGAGCTAGCGGGAGGAAGCGTGTACAATGAGCAGTTCTTC
CDR3 protein: CASSQELAGGSVYNEQFF
V gene: TRBV4-2
D gene: TRBD2
clone size: -
J gene: TRBJ2-1

CDR3 DNA: TGCAGCGTTCTTCGGTCCTACCAAGAGACCCAGTACTTC
CDR3 protein: CSVLRSYQETQYF
V gene: TRBV29-1
D gene: -
clone size: -
J gene: TRBJ2-5

CDR3 DNA: TGTGCCAGCAGCTTGGTTAGTCGGGACTGGGACACCGGGGAGCTGTTTTTT
CDR3 protein: CASSLVSRDWDTGELFF
V gene: TRBV5-8
D gene: -
clone size: once
J gene: TRBJ2-2

CDR3 DNA: TGTGCCAGCAGCTTAAACGGGAACTCTGGAAACACCATATATTTT
CDR3 protein: CASSLNGNSGNTIYF
V gene: TRBV7-9
D gene: -
clone size: -
J gene: TRBJ1-3

CDR3 DNA: TGTGCCAGTAGTATAGAAGCGGGACAGGGGATGCACGAGCAGTACTTC
CDR3 protein: CASSIEAGQGMHEQYF
V gene: TRBV19
D gene: TRBD1
clone size: -
J gene: TRBJ2-7

CDR3 DNA: TGTGCCAGCAGTATTAGCACTCTTGGAAACACCATATATTTT
CDR3 protein: CASSISTLGNTIYF
V gene: TRBV7-2
D gene: -
clone size: once
J gene: TRBJ1-3

CDR3 DNA: TGTGCCAGTAGTGGGGCCTTGCTAGCGGGAGTTCTTCAAGAGACCCAGTACTTC
CDR3 protein: CASSGALLAGVLQETQYF
V gene: TRBV19
D gene: TRBD2
clone size: -
J gene: TRBJ2-5

CDR3 DNA: TGTGCCATCAGTTTCGGACAGGGAAAGAGCCAAGAGACCCAGTACTTC
CDR3 protein: CAISFGQGKSQETQYF
V gene: TRBV10-3
D gene: TRBD1
clone size: -
J gene: TRBJ2-5

CDR3 DNA: TGTGCCAGCAGTGAACCTTTTTCGGATGGCTACACCTTC
CDR3 protein: CASSEPFSDGYTF
V gene: TRBV25-1
D gene: -
clone size: once
J gene: TRBJ1-2

CDR3 DNA: TGTGCCAGCAGTTTACGGGCAGGCCATGAAAAACTGTTTTTT
CDR3 protein: CASSLRAGHEKLFF
V gene: TRBV27
D gene: -
clone size: -
J gene: TRBJ1-4

CDR3 DNA: TGTGCCAGCTCACCCCCCCCCTCAGGAGTTGGCTACACCTTC
CDR3 protein: CASSPPPSGVGYTF
V gene: TRBV18
D gene: -
clone size: -
J gene: TRBJ1-2

CDR3 DNA: TGTGCCAGCAGTTACTCGACAGGGACTTCACCCCTCCACTTT
CDR3 protein: CASSYSTGTSPLHF
V gene: TRBV6-6
D gene: TRBD1
clone size: -
J gene: TRBJ1-6

CDR3 DNA: TGTGCCACCAGTGACCCTCGGACCCTTGGCTACACCTTC
CDR3 protein: CATSDPRTLGYTF
V gene: TRBV24-1
D gene: -
clone size: -
J gene: TRBJ1-2

CDR3 DNA: TGTGCCACCATGAATGGCGCGGGCAAAGCAACTAATGAAAAACTGTTTTTT
CDR3 protein: CATMNGAGKATNEKLFF
V gene: TRBV15
D gene: -
clone size: once
J gene: TRBJ1-4

CDR3 DNA: TGTGCCAGCAGCCAAGTCAGGGCACGGACGGCGCGGGGCTACACCTTC
CDR3 protein: CASSQVRARTARGYTF
V gene: TRBV4-2
D gene: -
clone size: -
J gene: TRBJ1-2